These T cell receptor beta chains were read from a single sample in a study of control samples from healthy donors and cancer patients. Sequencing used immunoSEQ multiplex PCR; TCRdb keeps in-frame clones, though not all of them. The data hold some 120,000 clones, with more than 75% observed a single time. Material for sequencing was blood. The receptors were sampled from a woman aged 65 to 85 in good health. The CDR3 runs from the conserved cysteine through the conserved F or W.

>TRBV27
CASRAGGSYEQYF
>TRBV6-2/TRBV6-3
CASSYGPSNQPQHF
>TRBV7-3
CASSPGPREKLFF
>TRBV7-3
CASSMGHGGGGTQYF
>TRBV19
CASRTSDEQFF
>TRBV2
CASSDNQPQHF
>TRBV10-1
CASSEYRDTYEQYF
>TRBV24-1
CATSDQGGTEAFF
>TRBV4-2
CASSHGTAGANVLTF
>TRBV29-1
CSVVTGGTDTQYF
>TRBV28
CASSFRLQLSEQYF
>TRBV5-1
CASIPRPGTERNTEAFF
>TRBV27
CASSLAGGMRTEAFF
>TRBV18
CASSPPMRVTEAFF
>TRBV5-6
CASSPGYGGNQPQHF
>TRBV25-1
CASSEAAFSGNTIYF
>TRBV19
CASSIGPSGERNEQFF
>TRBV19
CASKTGWGMEQPQHF
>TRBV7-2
CASSLSRTSGLPQYF
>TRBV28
CASSSRYEQYF
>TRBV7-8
CASSRGIRGEKLFF
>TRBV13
CASSRGLAGTYEQYF
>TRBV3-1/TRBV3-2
CASSREAGYGYTF
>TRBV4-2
CASSQGSQGSEKLFF
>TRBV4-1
CASSQEGTGGYNEQFF
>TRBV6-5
CASSRGARYGYTF
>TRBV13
CASSLERVYNEQFF
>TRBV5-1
CASSPGTANIQYF
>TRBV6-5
CASTGAGGNTIYF
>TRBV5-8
CASSAGQNYGYTF
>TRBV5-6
CASSRGTNEKLFF
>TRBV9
CASSAGATNQPQHF
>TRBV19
CASSIREGRSTNEKLFF
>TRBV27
CASRPGTSGGAGTGELFF
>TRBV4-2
CASSQAAGSAGQPQHF
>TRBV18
CASSLATGVNEKLFF
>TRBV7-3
CASSRAGAGANVLTF
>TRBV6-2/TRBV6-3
CASSPGTSGTLSRDTQYF
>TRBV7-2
CASSLEAGGPYEQYF
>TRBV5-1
CASSQLAGGQTQYF
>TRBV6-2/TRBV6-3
CASSYRVGLKPQHF
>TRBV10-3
CAISEGPGQGEKLFF
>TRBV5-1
CASSFTGGPQAQYF
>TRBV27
CASRGIDRGLSEQYF
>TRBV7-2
CASSFGGGAHGEQFF
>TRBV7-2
CASSPPAGGTGNTIYF
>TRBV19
CASRDRGSQPQHF
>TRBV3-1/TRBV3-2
CASSPGNQPQHF
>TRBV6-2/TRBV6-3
CASSRRLAGGEQYF
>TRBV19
CASSPTSGADTQYF
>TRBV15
CATSRDRLGVNEKLFF
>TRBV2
CASRWTSGGAGKNIQYF
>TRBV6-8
CASSYAGNEQFF
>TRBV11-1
CASSLTVRRETQYF
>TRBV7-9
CASTSPGTGYYEQYF
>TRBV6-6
CASSPHSYEQYF
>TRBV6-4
CASSHAAGQGGTDTQYF